This T cell receptor (beta chain) emerged from a study of OX40 agonist ivuxolimab in advanced cancers. Some background on the complete study: Ivuxolimab, which targeted the costimulatory receptor OX40 (CD134), was an agonistic, fully human IgG2 monoclonal antibody. Intravenous ivuxolimab was administered to patients every 2 weeks at six dose levels: 0.01, 0.1, 0.3, 1.5, 3 and 10 mg/kg. Of the approximately 50 patients in dose escalation, some 20 had hepatocellular carcinoma, some 15 had melanoma, 9 had renal cell carcinoma and 9 had head and neck cancer. In the dose-escalation cohort, 70% to 90% of patients were male, and the mean age was approximately 60 years with a range of about 20 to 90. Prior anti-PD-1, anti-PD-L1 or anti-CTLA-4 therapy was permitted, and checkpoint inhibitors had been received by about 44% of dose-escalation patients. Partial responses occurred in three dose-escalation patients: two with cutaneous melanoma and one with hepatocellular carcinoma. The point of sequencing TCRbeta in the periphery was to test whether ivuxolimab changed TCR sequence diversity and drove clonal T-cell expansion. The paper reports the monotherapy dose-escalation portion (N = 52 patients) of the phase I ivuxolimab trial.

In the germline V gene, CDR1 corresponds to MNHNS and CDR2 to SASEGT. V drops 7 bases and J drops 8 bases, leaving 18 bases in between. Spanning cysteine to phenylalanine, the CDR3 consists of 15 amino acids. Just the 45-base CDR3 DNA is kept, in frame starting at base 1. Genomic DNA was isolated from the sorted cells so that the TCRbeta CDR3 region could be sequenced. The immunoSEQ Assay was used to sequence the TCRbeta CDR3 regions. TCRdb's version of the immuneACCESS table is confined to in-frame rearrangements and falls short of the full clone set. An unresolved V gene accounts for under half of the shortfall where checked; the remainder is of unknown origin. The sample table records roughly 70,000 clones; roughly 80% of these occur just once. 1.1% of the sample is held by the ten biggest clonotypes. Here is what the overall study found, with its caveats: At doses of 0.1 to 3.0 mg/kg, clonal expansion of both CD4+ and CD8+ T cells in blood was seen between baseline and week 6. Low levels of normalized T-cell clonal expansion were also seen in some nonresponding patients. The antigen specificity of the peripheral T cells that underwent clonal expansion was not determined. After ivuxolimab, expanded clones were on average more numerous among CD8+ T cells than among CD4+ T cells. In partial responders in the 0.1-3.0 mg/kg groups, normalized peripheral clonal expansion was found to be among the lowest, especially among CD8+ T cells.

Patients with a history of autoimmune disease or receiving systemic immunosuppression were excluded from the trial. Peripheral blood for TCR sequencing was collected from all dose cohorts at baseline, on cycle 4 day 1, and on cycle 7 day 1. Samples were obtained from an open-label, multicenter, first-in-human phase I dose-escalation trial of ivuxolimab. Adults with locally advanced or metastatic head and neck squamous cell, hepatocellular, melanoma or renal cell carcinoma were enrolled in the trial. CD4+ and CD8+ T cells were sorted separately from peripheral blood before TCR sequencing. About this clone itself: Its antigen target is currently unknown. The input lacks base qualities; no much larger clone sits a single base away.

The chain couples TRBV6-1 to TRBJ1-6; the D segment cannot be called with confidence. The sample in question was CD4+ or CD8+ T cells sorted from blood, obtained in a trial of the OX40 agonist ivuxolimab. The receptor comes from an adult with an advanced solid tumor such as melanoma, head and neck, liver or kidney cancer. The CDR3 region has the sequence CASIFGGYRDSPLHF. The nucleotide sequence is TGTGCCAGCATCTTCGGTGGGTATCGGGATTCACCCCTCCACTTT.